This record looks at one TCR beta chain sequence and its context. This clonotype showed up many times. The antigen it binds to is not known. No base qualities exist here, and no much larger clone lies one base off it. Instrument used: Illumina NovaSeq 6000. TCR cDNA was made using 5'RACE template switching, a step that added a universal primer site and unique molecular identifiers. Priming for cDNA synthesis came from both the TCR alpha and TCR beta constant segments. Library amplification involved two PCR steps, and the second step added sample barcodes and sequencing adapters. Sequencing of the libraries was done on either Illumina HiSeq 2500 (2x100 bp) or NovaSeq (2x150 bp). The study's processing was this. Reads were demultiplexed and collapsed into UMI consensus sequences with MIGEC, and V(D)J alignment was performed with MiXCR. Clonotypes responding to the vaccine were identified with edgeR on replicate PBMC samples, with the criteria of FDR below 0.01 and a log2 fold change above 5 up to day 15. Bulk clonotypes were assigned CD4 or CD8 identity according to which sequenced CD4 or CD8 repertoire held them at higher abundance. TCRdb's own reprocessing of the public reads used fastp at Q25 and MiXCR and kept productive beta chains. For every CDR3 protein sequence, its rows merge into one entry that carries the most common genes and DNA. The authors' filters were not applied to this entry. The sample contains 230,000 or so distinct CDR3 sequences, about 3.5% of them found a single time. The top ten constitute about 20% of the sample.

The data were taken from a study of T cells after yellow fever vaccination (dated by TCRdb to about 2019). The study in broad terms: The SMART-Seq v4 Ultra Low Input RNA kit was used to prepare libraries from fractions with low cell numbers. To follow T-cell clones before and after primary and booster YFV17D yellow fever vaccination, bulk TCR alpha and beta repertoires were sequenced over time. Two healthy male donors, one aged 18 to 30 and one aged 30 to 39 years, were included in the cohort. Bulk PBMC replicates and cell subsets were isolated from blood drawn at multiple timepoints before and after both primary and secondary immunization. The research as a whole found: Most clones expanded after primary vaccination (almost 98% of CD4 and 70% to 90% of CD8) were re-detected after the booster, suggesting that broad memory maintenance occurred. A small fraction of clonotypes appeared in both the CD4 and CD8 compartments, likely as a result of convergent recombination. The study included only a couple of donors, which limits how far the findings can be generalized. Compared with the primary T-cell response, the secondary T-cell response was weaker but faster, peaking on day 5 rather than day 15. Computational filtering was needed because FACS-sorted repertoires could contain abundant contaminating clonotypes from the bulk population.

Via the germline V gene, CDR1 is SGHTA and CDR2 FQGNSA. Counted from cysteine to phenylalanine, this CDR3 has 16 amino acids. Of all the DNA, just the CDR3 is kept, 48 bases in frame from base 1. The junction shows trimming of 5 bases on V and 2 bases on J, and the gene matches do not reach 5 bases of it. The treatment or condition label for this specimen denotes: live attenuated yellow fever vaccine strain. At each blood-draw timepoint, two biological replicates of bulk PBMCs were collected. PBMCs were isolated from peripheral blood using a standard Ficoll-Paque protocol. TriZol was used to extract RNA from bulk PBMCs, from CD4 and CD8 fractions, and from dextramer-positive and dextramer-negative fractions.

The sample here was PBMCs, taken 15 days after the yellow fever booster vaccination. This clonotype originated in a man aged 18 to 35 who received the YFV17D yellow fever vaccine. The sequence joins TRBV7-2 to TRBJ2-1; 11 central nucleotides agree with TRBD1. The sequence in DNA is TGTGCCAGCAGCACCCGGACAGGGGGCACCTACAATGAGCAGTTCTTC. Translated, it reads CASSTRTGGTYNEQFF.